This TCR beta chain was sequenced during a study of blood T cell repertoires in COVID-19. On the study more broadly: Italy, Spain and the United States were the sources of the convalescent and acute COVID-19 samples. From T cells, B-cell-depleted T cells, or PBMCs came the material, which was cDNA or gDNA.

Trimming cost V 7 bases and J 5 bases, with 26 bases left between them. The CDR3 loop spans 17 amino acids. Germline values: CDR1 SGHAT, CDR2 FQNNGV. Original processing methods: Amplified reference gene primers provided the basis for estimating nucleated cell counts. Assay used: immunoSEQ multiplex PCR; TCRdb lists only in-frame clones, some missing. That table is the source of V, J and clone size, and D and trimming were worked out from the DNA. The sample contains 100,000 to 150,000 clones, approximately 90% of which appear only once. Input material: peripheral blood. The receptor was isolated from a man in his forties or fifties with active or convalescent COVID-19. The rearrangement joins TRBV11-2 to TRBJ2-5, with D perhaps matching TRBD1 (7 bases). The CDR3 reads CASKVRPAPGGTETQYF. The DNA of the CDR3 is TGTGCCAGCAAGGTCCGGCCCGCCCCAGGGGGGACCGAGACCCAGTACTTC.